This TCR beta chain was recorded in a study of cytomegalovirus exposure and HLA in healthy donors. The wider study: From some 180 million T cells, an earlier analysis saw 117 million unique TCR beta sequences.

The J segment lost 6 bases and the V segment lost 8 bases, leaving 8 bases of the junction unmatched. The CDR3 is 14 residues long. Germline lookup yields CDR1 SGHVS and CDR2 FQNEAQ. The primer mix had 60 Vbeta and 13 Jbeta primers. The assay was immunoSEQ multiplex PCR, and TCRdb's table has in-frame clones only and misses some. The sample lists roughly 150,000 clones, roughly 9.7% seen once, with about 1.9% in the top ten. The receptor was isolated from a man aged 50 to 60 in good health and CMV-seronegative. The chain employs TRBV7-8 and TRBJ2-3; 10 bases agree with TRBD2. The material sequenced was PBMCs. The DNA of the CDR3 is TGTGCCAGCGAAAGCGGGGGGGCCACTGATACGCAGTATTTT. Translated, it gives CASESGGATDTQYF.